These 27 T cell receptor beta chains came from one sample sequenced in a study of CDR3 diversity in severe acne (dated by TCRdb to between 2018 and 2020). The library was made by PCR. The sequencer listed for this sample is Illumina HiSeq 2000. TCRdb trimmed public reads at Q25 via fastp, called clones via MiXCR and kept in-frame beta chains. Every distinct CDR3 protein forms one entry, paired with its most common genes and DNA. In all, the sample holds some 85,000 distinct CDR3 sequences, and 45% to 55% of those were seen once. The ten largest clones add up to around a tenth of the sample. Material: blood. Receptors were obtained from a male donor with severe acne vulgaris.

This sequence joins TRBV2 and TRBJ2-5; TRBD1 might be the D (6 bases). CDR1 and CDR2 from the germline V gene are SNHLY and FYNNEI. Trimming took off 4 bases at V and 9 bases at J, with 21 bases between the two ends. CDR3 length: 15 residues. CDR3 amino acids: CASSAEVQGQQPQYF. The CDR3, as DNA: TGTGCCAGCAGTGCCGAGGTACAGGGACAACAGCCCCAGTACTTC. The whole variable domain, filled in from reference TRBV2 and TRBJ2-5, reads EPEVTQTPSHQVTQMGQEVILRCVPISNHLYFYWYRQILGQKVEFLVSFYNNEISEKSEIFDDQFSVERPDGSNFTLKIRSTKLEDSAMYFCASSAEVQGQQPQYFGPGTRLLVL.

For the CDR3, the DNA is TGTGCCAGTAGGACAGGGGACACAGATACGCAGTATTTT. Protein: CASRTGDTDTQYF. This chain uses TRBV12-3 or TRBV12-4 with TRBJ2-3; 9 nucleotides line up with TRBD1. The CDR3 is 13 residues long. The V and J ends lost 9 bases and 2 bases, in that order; junction bases with no gene match: 3.

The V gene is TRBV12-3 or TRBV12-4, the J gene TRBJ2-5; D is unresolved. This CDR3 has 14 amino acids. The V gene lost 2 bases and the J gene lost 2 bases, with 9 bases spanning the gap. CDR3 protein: CASSLRRIQETQYF. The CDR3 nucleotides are TGTGCCAGCAGTTTAAGGAGAATTCAAGAGACCCAGTACTTC.

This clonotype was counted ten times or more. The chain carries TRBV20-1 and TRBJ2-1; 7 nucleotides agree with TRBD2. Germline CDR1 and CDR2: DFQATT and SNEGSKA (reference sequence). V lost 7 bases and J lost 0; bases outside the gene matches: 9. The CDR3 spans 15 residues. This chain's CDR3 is CSGMPSGLSYNEQFF. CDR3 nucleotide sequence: TGCAGTGGGATGCCTAGCGGCCTCTCCTACAATGAGCAGTTCTTC.

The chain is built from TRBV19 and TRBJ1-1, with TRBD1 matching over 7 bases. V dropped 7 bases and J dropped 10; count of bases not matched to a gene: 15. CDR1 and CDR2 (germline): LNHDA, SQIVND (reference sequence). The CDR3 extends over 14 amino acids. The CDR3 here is CASNYRQGERGAFF. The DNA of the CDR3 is TGTGCCAGTAATTACCGACAGGGAGAGAGGGGAGCTTTCTTT.

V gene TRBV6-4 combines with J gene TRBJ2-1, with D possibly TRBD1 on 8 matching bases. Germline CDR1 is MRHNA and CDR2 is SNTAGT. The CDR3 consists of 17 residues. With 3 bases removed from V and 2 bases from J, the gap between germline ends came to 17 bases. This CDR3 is CASSEDHRGRAYNEQFF. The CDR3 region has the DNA TGTGCCAGCAGTGAGGACCACAGGGGGAGGGCCTACAATGAGCAGTTCTTC.

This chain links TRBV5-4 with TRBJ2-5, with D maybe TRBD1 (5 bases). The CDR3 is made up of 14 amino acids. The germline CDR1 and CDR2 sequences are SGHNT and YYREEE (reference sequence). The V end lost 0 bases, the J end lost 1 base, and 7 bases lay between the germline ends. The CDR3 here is CASSLETAQETQYF. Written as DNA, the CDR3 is TGTGCCAGCAGCTTGGAGACAGCCCAAGAGACCCAGTACTTC.

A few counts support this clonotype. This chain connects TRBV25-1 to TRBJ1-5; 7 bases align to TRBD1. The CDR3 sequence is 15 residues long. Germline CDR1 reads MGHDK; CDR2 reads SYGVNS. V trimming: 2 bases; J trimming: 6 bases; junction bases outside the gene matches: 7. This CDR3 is CASSEGGTAGQPQHF. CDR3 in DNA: TGTGCCAGCAGTGAAGGGGGGACAGCCGGTCAGCCCCAGCATTTT.

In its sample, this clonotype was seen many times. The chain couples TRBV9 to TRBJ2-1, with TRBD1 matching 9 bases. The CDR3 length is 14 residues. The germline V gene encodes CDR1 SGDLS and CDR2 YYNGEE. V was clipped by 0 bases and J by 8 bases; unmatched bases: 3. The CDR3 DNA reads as TGTGCCAGCAGCGTAGGACAGGGGGGCGATGAGCAGTTCTTC. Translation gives CASSVGQGGDEQFF. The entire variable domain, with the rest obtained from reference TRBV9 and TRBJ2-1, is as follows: DSGVTQTPKHLITATGQRVTLRCSPRSGDLSVYWYQQSLDQGLQFLIQYYNGEERAKGNILERFSAQQFPDLHSELNLSSLELGDSALYFCASSVGQGGDEQFFGPGTRLTVL.

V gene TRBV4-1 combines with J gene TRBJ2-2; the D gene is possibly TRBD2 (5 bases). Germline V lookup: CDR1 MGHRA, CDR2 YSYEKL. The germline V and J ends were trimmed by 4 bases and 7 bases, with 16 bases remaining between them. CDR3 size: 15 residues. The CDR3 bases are TGCGCCAGCAGCCGGAGGAATACGATTGGCGGGGAGCTGTTTTTT. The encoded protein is CASSRRNTIGGELFF.

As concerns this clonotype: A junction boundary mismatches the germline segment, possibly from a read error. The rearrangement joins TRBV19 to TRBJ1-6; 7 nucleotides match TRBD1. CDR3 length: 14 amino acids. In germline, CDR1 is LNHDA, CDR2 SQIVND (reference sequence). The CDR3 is CASGGTEYSSPLHF. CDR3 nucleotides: TGTGCCAGTGGAGGGACAGAATATAGTTCACCCCTCCACTTT.

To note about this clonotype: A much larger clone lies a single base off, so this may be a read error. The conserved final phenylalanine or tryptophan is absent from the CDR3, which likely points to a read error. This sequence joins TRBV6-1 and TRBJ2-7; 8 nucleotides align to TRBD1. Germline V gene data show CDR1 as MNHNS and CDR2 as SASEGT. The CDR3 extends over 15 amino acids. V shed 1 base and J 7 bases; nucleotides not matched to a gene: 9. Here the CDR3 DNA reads TGTGCCAGCAGTGAAGGTGGACAGGGAATGTGGGAGCAGTACATC. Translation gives CASSEGGQGMWEQYI.

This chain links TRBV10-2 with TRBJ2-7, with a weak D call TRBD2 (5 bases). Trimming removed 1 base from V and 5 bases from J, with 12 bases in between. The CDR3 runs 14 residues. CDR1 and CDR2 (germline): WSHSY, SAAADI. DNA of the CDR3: TGCGCCAGCAGTGAGTATCCAAACGGGAACGAGCAGTACTTC. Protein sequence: CASSEYPNGNEQYF.

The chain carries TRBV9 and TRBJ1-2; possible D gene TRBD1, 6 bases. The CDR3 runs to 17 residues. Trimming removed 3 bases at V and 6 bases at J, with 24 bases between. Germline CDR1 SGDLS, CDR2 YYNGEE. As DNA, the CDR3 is TGTGCCAGCAGCGCAACCTCCTGGGGTGGGGGCGCGGATGGCTACACCTTC. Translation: CASSATSWGGGADGYTF.

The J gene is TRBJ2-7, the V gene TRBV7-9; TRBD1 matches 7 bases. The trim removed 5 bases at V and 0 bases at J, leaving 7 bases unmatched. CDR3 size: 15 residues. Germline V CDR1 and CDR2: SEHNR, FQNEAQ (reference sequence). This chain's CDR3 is CASSTRDSVSYEQYF. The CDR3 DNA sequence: TGTGCCAGCAGCACCAGGGACAGCGTCTCCTACGAGCAGTACTTC.

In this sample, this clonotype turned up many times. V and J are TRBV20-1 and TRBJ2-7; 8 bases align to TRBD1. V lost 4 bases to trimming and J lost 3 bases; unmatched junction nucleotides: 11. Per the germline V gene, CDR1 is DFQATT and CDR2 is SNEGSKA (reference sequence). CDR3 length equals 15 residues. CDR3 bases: TGCAGTGCTACCCGACAGGGGAGGATAGTCTACGAGCAGTACTTC. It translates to CSATRQGRIVYEQYF.

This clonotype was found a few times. The CDR3 sequence: CASSSSGSGETQYF. CDR3 bases: TGTGCCAGCAGTTCTAGCGGGAGCGGAGAGACCCAGTACTTC. The rearrangement uses TRBV25-1 and TRBJ2-5, with 10 bases identical to TRBD2. V was clipped by 5 bases and J by 4 bases; unmatched bases: 4. The CDR3 covers 14 residues. Per the germline V gene, CDR1 is MGHDK and CDR2 is SYGVNS.

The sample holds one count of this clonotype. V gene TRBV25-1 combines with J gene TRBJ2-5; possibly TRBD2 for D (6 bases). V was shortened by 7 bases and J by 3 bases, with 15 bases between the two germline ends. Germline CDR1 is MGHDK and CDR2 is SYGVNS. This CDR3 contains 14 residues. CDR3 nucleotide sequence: TGTGCCAGCAATGGGGACTTGAGGGAAGAGACCCAGTACTTC. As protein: CASNGDLREETQYF.

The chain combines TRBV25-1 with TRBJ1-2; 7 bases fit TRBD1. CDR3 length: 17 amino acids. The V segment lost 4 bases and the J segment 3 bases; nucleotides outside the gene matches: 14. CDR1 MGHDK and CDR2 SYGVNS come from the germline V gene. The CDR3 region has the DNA TGTGCCAGCAGTGTCCTTATTATCGACAGGGAGGACTATGGCTACACCTTC. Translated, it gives CASSVLIIDREDYGYTF.

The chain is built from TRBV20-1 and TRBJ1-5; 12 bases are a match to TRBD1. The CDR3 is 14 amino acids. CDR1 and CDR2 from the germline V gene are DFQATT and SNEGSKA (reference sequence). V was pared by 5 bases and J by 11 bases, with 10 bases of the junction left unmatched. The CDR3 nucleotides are TGCAGTGCTTCCGGGACAGGGGGCCGTGAGGCCCAGCATTTT. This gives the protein CSASGTGGREAQHF.

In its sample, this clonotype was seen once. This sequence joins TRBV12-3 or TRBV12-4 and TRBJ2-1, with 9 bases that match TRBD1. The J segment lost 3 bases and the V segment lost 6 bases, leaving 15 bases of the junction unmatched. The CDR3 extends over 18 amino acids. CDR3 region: CASSPGEGQGRIYNEQFF. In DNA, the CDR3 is TGTGCCAGCAGCCCCGGGGAGGGACAGGGCAGAATCTACAATGAGCAGTTCTTC.

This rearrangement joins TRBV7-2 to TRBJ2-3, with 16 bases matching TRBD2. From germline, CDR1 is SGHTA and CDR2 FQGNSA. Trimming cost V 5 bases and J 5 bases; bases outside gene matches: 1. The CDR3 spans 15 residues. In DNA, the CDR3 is TGTGCCAGCAGCGGGACTAGCGGGAGGGGAGATACGCAGTATTTT. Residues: CASSGTSGRGDTQYF.

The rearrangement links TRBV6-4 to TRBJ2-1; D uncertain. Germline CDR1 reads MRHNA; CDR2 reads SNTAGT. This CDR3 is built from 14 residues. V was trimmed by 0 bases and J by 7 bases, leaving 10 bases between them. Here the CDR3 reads CASSDSRNTNEQFF. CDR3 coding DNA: TGTGCCAGCAGTGACTCAAGGAACACGAATGAGCAGTTCTTC.

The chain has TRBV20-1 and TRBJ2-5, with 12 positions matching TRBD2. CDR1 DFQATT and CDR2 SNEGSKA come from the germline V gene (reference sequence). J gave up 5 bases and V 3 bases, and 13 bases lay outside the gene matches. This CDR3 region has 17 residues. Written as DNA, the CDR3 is TGCAGTGCTAGTGGACGGACTAGCGGGATCCGGGGGGAGACCCAGTACTTC. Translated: CSASGRTSGIRGETQYF.

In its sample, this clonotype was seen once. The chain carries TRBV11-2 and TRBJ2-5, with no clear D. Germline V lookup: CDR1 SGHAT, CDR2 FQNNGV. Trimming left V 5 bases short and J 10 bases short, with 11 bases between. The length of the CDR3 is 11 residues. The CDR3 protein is CASSPSPGQYF. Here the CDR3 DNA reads TGTGCCAGCAGCCCCTCCCCGGGCCAGTACTTC. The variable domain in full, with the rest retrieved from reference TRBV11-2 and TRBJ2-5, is EAGVAQSPRYKIIEKRQSVAFWCNPISGHATLYWYQQILGQGPKLLIQFQNNGVVDDSQLPKDRFSAERLKGVDSTLKIQPAKLEDSAVYLCASSPSPGQYFGPGTRLLVL.

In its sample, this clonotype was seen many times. DNA of the CDR3: TGTGCCAGCAGCTTAATTTACAGGGGAAACTATGGCTACACCTTC. It specifies CASSLIYRGNYGYTF. V gene TRBV7-2 combines with J gene TRBJ1-2, with TRBD1 matching 7 bases. CDR3 length: 15 residues. The ends lost 2 bases at V and 2 bases at J; junction bases unmatched: 5. In germline, CDR1 is SGHTA, CDR2 FQGNSA.

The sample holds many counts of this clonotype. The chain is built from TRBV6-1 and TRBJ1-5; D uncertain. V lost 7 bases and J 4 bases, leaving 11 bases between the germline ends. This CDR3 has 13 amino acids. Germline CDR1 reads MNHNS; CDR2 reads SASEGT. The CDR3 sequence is CASNPSGNQPQHF. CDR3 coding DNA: TGTGCCAGCAACCCGTCGGGGAATCAGCCCCAGCATTTT.